This T cell receptor beta chain was sequenced for a study of blood T cell repertoires in COVID-19. As for the study in general: COVID-19 samples from acute and convalescent phases originated in the United States, Italy and Spain. Sample material is recorded as cDNA or gDNA derived from T cells, B-cell-depleted T cells, or PBMCs.

This clone came up a few times. The CDR3 extends over 13 amino acids. The germline V and J ends were trimmed by 6 bases and 4 bases, with 13 bases remaining between them. Clones were read by immunoSEQ multiplex PCR, and TCRdb kept only the in-frame ones, dropping some. The repertoire holds roughly 500,000 clones, nearly 90% seen once, with 0.7% to 1% in the top ten. The sample taken for sequencing was peripheral blood. The sequence was obtained from a man aged 18 to 30 with COVID-19, enrolled during active disease. The chain has TRBV12-3 or TRBV12-4 and TRBJ2-7; tentative D call: TRBD1 (5 bases). The CDR3: CASRDTLGYEQYF. The DNA for the CDR3 is TGTGCCAGCAGGGACACCCTGGGATACGAGCAGTACTTC.